These 17 T cell receptor beta chains share one sample of origin, sequenced in a study of T cells in Graves' hyperthyroidism and ophthalmopathy. The CDR3 regions of TCR beta were amplified from RNA transcripts. When the TCR CDR3 underwent first-round RT-PCR, the HTBI primer set was used. MiXCR, run by TCRdb on the multiplex PCR reads, gives a single entry per CDR3 protein. The profile shows 650,000 to 850,000 distinct CDR3 sequences, under 20% of them singletons. The sequenced sample was blood. All receptors derive from a woman in her forties or fifties with Graves' hyperthyroidism that later progressed to Graves' ophthalmopathy.

The chain couples TRBV6-6 to TRBJ1-4; the D is unclear. The CDR3 spans 13 residues. CDR1 MNHNY and CDR2 SVGAGI come from the germline V gene (reference sequence). V was pared by 0 bases and J by 8 bases, with 7 bases between. CDR3 nucleotides: TGTGCCAGCAGTTACTCCTTCTCCGAAAAACTGTTTTTT. As protein: CASSYSFSEKLFF.

In DNA, the CDR3 is TGTGCCAGCAGCCAAGTGAGGGGCGCGTTAGAGGGCTACACCTTC. Translated, it gives CASSQVRGALEGYTF. The V and J genes are TRBV4-2 and TRBJ1-2, with a tentative D call TRBD1 (5 bases). The CDR3 spans 15 residues. CDR1 LGHNA and CDR2 YNFKEQ come from the germline V gene. Trimming cost V 1 base and J 8 bases, with 17 bases left between them.

This clonotype appeared a few times. The chain links TRBV9 to TRBJ2-7, with D possibly called TRBD1 or TRBD2 (5 bases each). Looked up from germline, CDR1 is SGDLS and CDR2 is YYNGEE. V was clipped by 2 bases and J by 4 bases, with 13 bases between them. The CDR3 is 14 residues long. The CDR3 DNA reads TGTGCCAGCAGCGTCGAGGGGAACGGGTACGAGCAGTACTTC. Translation gives CASSVEGNGYEQYF. The full variable domain, its missing parts supplied by reference TRBV9 and TRBJ2-7, is DSGVTQTPKHLITATGQRVTLRCSPRSGDLSVYWYQQSLDQGLQFLIQYYNGEERAKGNILERFSAQQFPDLHSELNLSSLELGDSALYFCASSVEGNGYEQYFGPGTRLTVT.

The chain's CDR3 is CASTPGLAGVDEQFF. DNA of the CDR3: TGTGCCAGTACCCCGGGACTAGCGGGGGTGGATGAGCAGTTCTTC. The chain recombines TRBV19 with TRBJ2-1, with 14 positions matching TRBD2. CDR1 is LNHDA and CDR2 is SQIVND in the germline V gene (reference sequence). The CDR3 is 15 residues long. V shed 7 bases, J shed 8 bases, and the junction held 7 bases outside the gene matches.

This clonotype was counted many times. The V call is TRBV20-1, the J call TRBJ1-1; maybe TRBD1 (6 bases). The CDR3 has 10 amino acids. Germline V gene sequence: CDR1 DFQATT, CDR2 SNEGSKA (reference sequence). Trimming took off 5 bases at V and 11 bases at J, with 12 bases between the two ends. DNA of the CDR3: TGCAGTGCTGCAGGGGTTAAGGCTTTCTTT. It specifies CSAAGVKAFF.

This clonotype was detected only a few times. Here the CDR3 reads CASSVGTRTGELFF. CDR3 DNA: TGTGCCAGCAGCGTAGGGACGCGCACCGGGGAGCTGTTTTTT. The gene calls are TRBV9 and TRBJ2-2; no reliable D call. The germline gives CDR1 SGDLS, CDR2 YYNGEE. The CDR3 has 14 residues. The ends were cut back, 0 bases at V and 4 bases at J, with 7 bases in the middle. The entire variable domain, with the rest obtained from reference TRBV9 and TRBJ2-2, is as follows: DSGVTQTPKHLITATGQRVTLRCSPRSGDLSVYWYQQSLDQGLQFLIQYYNGEERAKGNILERFSAQQFPDLHSELNLSSLELGDSALYFCASSVGTRTGELFFGEGSRLTVL.

The chain is built from TRBV6-2 or TRBV6-3 and TRBJ1-1; D is ambiguous. The CDR3 runs 15 residues. V was clipped by 0 bases and J by 3 bases, with 11 bases between them. Germline V gene lookup returns CDR1 MNHEY and CDR2 SVGEGT. The DNA of the CDR3 is TGTGCCAGCAGTTACTCGTGGGGTCGGGACACTGAAGCTTTCTTT. Its protein product is CASSYSWGRDTEAFF.

This clonotype occurred many times. The rearrangement joins TRBV3-1 to TRBJ2-5; either TRBD1 or TRBD2 may fit D (6 bases each). This CDR3 contains 12 residues. Germline V CDR1 and CDR2: LGHDT, YNNKEL (reference sequence). V was shortened by 11 bases and J by 9 bases, with 19 bases between the two germline ends. The CDR3 DNA reads TGTGCCTCGGAGGGGGTCGGAAGATCCCAGTACTTC. Its translation: CASEGVGRSQYF.

This chain connects TRBV7-9 to TRBJ1-1; D unresolved. The CDR3 totals 14 residues. Germline CDR1 reads SEHNR; CDR2 reads FQNEAQ (reference sequence). V dropped 7 bases and J dropped 0 bases, with 12 bases sitting between them. CDR3 DNA sequence: TGTGCCAGCATCAAGGGCGGTTTGAACACTGAAGCTTTCTTT. Its translation: CASIKGGLNTEAFF. The whole variable domain, filled in from reference TRBV7-9 and TRBJ1-1, reads DTGVSQNPRHKITKRGQNVTFRCDPISEHNRLYWYRQTLGQGPEFLTYFQNEAQLEKSRLLSDRFSAERPKGSFSTLEIQRTEQGDSAMYLCASIKGGLNTEAFFGQGTRLTVV.

This clonotype has at least ten counts. This chain connects TRBV3-1 to TRBJ1-1; D uncertain. The CDR3 runs to 13 residues. V was trimmed by 7 bases and J by 4 bases, leaving 13 bases between them. CDR1 and CDR2 (germline): LGHDT, YNNKEL (reference sequence). DNA for the CDR3: TGTGCCAGCACTCCATTGGGTCGCACTGAAGCTTTCTTT. Translated, it gives CASTPLGRTEAFF.

This clonotype was counted many times. This sequence joins TRBV3-1 and TRBJ1-1; D not resolved. Trimming stripped 1 base from V and 1 base from J, with 7 bases between. CDR1 is LGHDT, CDR2 YNNKEL, per germline (reference sequence). The CDR3 contains 14 residues. The DNA for the CDR3 is TGTGCCAGCAGCCAAGCTGGGAAGAACACTGAAGCTTTCTTT. Amino acid sequence: CASSQAGKNTEAFF.

This clonotype has ten or more counts. This sequence joins TRBV20-1 and TRBJ2-5, with D perhaps matching TRBD1 (5 bases). Germline-derived CDR1 and CDR2 are DFQATT and SNEGSKA (reference sequence). The V end was cut by 6 bases, the J end by 5 bases, with 16 bases between. The CDR3 is 13 amino acids. This chain's CDR3 is CSAHVVGRETQYF. CDR3 DNA sequence: TGCAGTGCCCACGTCGTGGGGCGTGAGACCCAGTACTTC.

In this sample, this clonotype turned up a few times. The rearrangement links TRBV29-1 to TRBJ2-2, with 7 bases fitting TRBD2. V dropped 7 bases and J dropped 4; count of bases not matched to a gene: 6. CDR3 length equals 13 residues. The germline V gene encodes CDR1 SQVTM and CDR2 ANQGSEA. CDR3 DNA: TGCAGCGCCACTACTAGCGCCACCGGGGAGCTGTTTTTT. This encodes CSATTSATGELFF.

This rearrangement joins TRBV7-9 to TRBJ1-2, with 7 nucleotides matching TRBD1. The V segment lost 5 bases and the J segment 6 bases; nucleotides outside the gene matches: 6. CDR1 and CDR2 from the germline V gene are SEHNR and FQNEAQ (reference sequence). This CDR3 is 13 amino acids long. CDR3 protein: CASSAGTVHGYTF. CDR3 in DNA: TGTGCCAGCAGCGCGGGGACAGTTCATGGCTACACCTTC.

This clonotype occurred a few times. The chain is built from TRBV9 and TRBJ1-5, with no clear D. The CDR3 has 14 amino acids. V was clipped by 0 bases and J by 5 bases, with 9 bases between them. Per the germline V gene, CDR1 is SGDLS and CDR2 is YYNGEE. CDR3 region: CASSVGTDYQPQHF. CDR3 DNA sequence: TGTGCCAGCAGCGTAGGGACTGATTATCAGCCCCAGCATTTT.

This clonotype was seen repeatedly, ten times or more. The chain combines TRBV5-5 with TRBJ1-2; D is unresolved. This CDR3 contains 12 residues. The V gene lost 4 bases and the J gene lost 4 bases, with 8 bases spanning the gap. Germline CDR1 and CDR2: SGHKS and YYEKEE (reference sequence). DNA for the CDR3: TGTGCCAGCAGCAGTGGGCCCTATGGCTACACCTTC. Translated, it gives CASSSGPYGYTF.

This clonotype was counted at least ten times. The rearrangement uses TRBV5-1 and TRBJ1-5, with D possibly TRBD1 on 6 matching bases. Germline V gene data show CDR1 as SGHRS and CDR2 as YFSETQ. Trimming stripped 4 bases from V and 1 base from J, with 12 bases between. The CDR3 covers 15 residues. CDR3 region: CASSPGTSSNQPQHF. CDR3 bases: TGCGCCAGCAGCCCCGGGACATCCAGCAATCAGCCCCAGCATTTT.